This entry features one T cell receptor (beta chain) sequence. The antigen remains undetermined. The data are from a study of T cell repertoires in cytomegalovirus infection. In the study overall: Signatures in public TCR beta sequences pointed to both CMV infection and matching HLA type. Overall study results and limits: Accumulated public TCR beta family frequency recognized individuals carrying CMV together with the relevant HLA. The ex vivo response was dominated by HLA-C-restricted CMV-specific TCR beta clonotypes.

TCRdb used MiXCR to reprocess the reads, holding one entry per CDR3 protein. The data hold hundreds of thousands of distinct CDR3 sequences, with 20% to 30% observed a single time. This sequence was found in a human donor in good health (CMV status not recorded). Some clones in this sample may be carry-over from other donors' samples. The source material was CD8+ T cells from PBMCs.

CDR3 DNA: TGTGCCAGCAGCCCTTTCACCCGTCTGGAGCAGTTCTTC. This codes for CASSPFTRLEQFF. The chain uses TRBV14 and TRBJ2-1; D gene unclear. The germline gives CDR1 SGHDN, CDR2 FVKESK. The V end was cut by 4 bases, the J end by 10 bases, with 14 bases between. The CDR3 is 13 amino acids. Looking up the rest from reference TRBV14 and TRBJ2-1 gives the full variable domain: EAGVTQFPSHSVIEKGQTVTLRCDPISGHDNLYWYRRVMGKEIKFLLHFVKESKQDESGMPNNRFLAERTGGTYSTLKVQPAELEDSGVYFCASSPFTRLEQFFGPGTRLTVL.